A single sample gave rise to the 10 T cell receptor beta chains below, sequenced in a study of OX40 agonist ivuxolimab in advanced cancers. TCRdb's table, derived via immunoSEQ multiplex PCR, lists solely in-frame clones and lacks some. This sample has fewer than 95,000 clones, with approximately 90% found just once. The sample here was CD4+ or CD8+ T cells sorted from blood, taken in a trial of the OX40 agonist ivuxolimab. These receptors were taken from an adult with an advanced solid tumor such as melanoma, head and neck, liver or kidney cancer.

This clone was observed a handful of times. The rearrangement uses TRBV4-2 and TRBJ1-2; D is undetermined. The CDR3 loop spans 15 amino acids. Germline lookup yields CDR1 LGHNA and CDR2 YNFKEQ. Trimming shortened V by 4 bases and J by 4 bases, and 16 bases separated the two germline ends. CDR3 amino acids: CASSPSSTGPYGYTF. For the CDR3, the DNA is TGTGCCAGCAGCCCTTCGTCCACCGGGCCCTATGGCTACACCTTC.

This clone was detected a few times. Additional DNA sequences in this sample encode the identical CDR3. The chain links TRBV6-4 to TRBJ2-2; D perhaps matches TRBD2 (5 bases). Germline V gives CDR1 MRHNA, CDR2 SNTAGT. With 3 bases removed from V and 3 bases from J, the gap between germline ends came to 5 bases. The CDR3 spans 13 residues. The CDR3 nucleotides are TGTGCCAGCAGTGAGGGAGACACCGGGGAGCTGTTTTTT. Encoded protein: CASSEGDTGELFF.

The gene calls are TRBV6-5 and TRBJ1-2; D unresolved. The CDR3 is 14 residues long. Trimming shortened V by 6 bases and J by 4 bases, and 15 bases separated the two germline ends. The germline CDR1 and CDR2 sequences are MNHEY and SVGAGI. CDR3 nucleotide sequence: TGTGCCAGCAGAACCCTCGACGTGTCCTATGGCTACACCTTC. Translating gives CASRTLDVSYGYTF.

The rearrangement links TRBV6-1 to TRBJ2-5; 8 bases are shared with TRBD2. Trimming took 7 bases from V and 0 from J; bases not matched to a gene: 7. The CDR3 is 15 amino acids. The germline V gene has CDR1 MNHNS and CDR2 SASEGT. CDR3 region: CASTTGTRDQETQYF. The CDR3 DNA follows: TGTGCCAGCACCACCGGGACTAGAGACCAAGAGACCCAGTACTTC.

This clone has a single count. The chain employs TRBV11-2 and TRBJ2-5, with 8 bases fitting TRBD2. Germline assignment: CDR1 SGHAT and CDR2 FQNNGV. The CDR3 runs to 14 residues. V trimming: 5 bases; J trimming: 2 bases; junction bases outside the gene matches: 4. CDR3: CASSVGLAQETQYF. The CDR3 nucleotides are TGTGCCAGCAGCGTAGGACTAGCACAAGAGACCCAGTACTTC.

V and J are TRBV11-3 and TRBJ2-1, with 9 positions matching TRBD2. Germline CDR1 is SGHNT and CDR2 is YENEEA. Unmatched junction bases numbered 5, after V lost 6 bases and J lost 5 bases. CDR3 length equals 14 residues. The CDR3: CASRFRTSDNEQFF. The CDR3 DNA is TGTGCCAGCAGATTTAGGACTAGCGACAATGAGCAGTTCTTC.

The chain joins TRBV27 to TRBJ2-1, with no clear D. The germline V and J ends were trimmed by 4 bases and 6 bases, with 7 bases remaining between them. This CDR3 is built from 12 residues. The V gene's germline CDR1 is MNHEY and CDR2 SMNVEV (reference sequence). The CDR3 region is CASSSSTNEQFF. In DNA, the CDR3 is TGTGCCAGCAGTTCCTCGACCAATGAGCAGTTCTTC.

This clone is labeled medium-sized. CDR3 protein: CASLGSGSLVQQYF. The CDR3 DNA is TGTGCCAGCCTGGGTAGCGGGAGTCTAGTACAGCAGTACTTC. V and J are TRBV2 and TRBJ2-7; 9 bases are shared with TRBD2. The CDR3 consists of 14 residues. V lost 8 bases, J lost 8 bases, and 13 bases stayed unmatched. Per the germline V gene, CDR1 is SNHLY and CDR2 is FYNNEI.

This chain uses TRBV5-4 with TRBJ1-5, with D possibly TRBD1 on 5 matching bases. The CDR3 is 14 residues long. Germline CDR1 SGHNT, CDR2 YYREEE (reference sequence). Trimming pared 4 bases from V and 0 bases from J, leaving 8 bases between. For the CDR3, the DNA is TGTGCCAGCAGCCCAGGGCTTAGCAATCAGCCCCAGCATTTT. It is translated as CASSPGLSNQPQHF.

This clone has just a few counts. V usage is TRBV7-3 and J usage is TRBJ1-2; 7 bases agree with TRBD1. Germline V gives CDR1 SGHTA, CDR2 FQGTGA. V lost 5 bases and J lost 5; bases outside the gene matches: 8. The CDR3 spans 14 residues. The CDR3 loop is CASSPSTGPYGYTF. The CDR3 DNA reads as TGTGCCAGCAGCCCGTCGACAGGGCCATATGGCTACACCTTC. The full variable domain, rest sourced from reference TRBV7-3 and TRBJ1-2, is GAGVSQTPSNKVTEKGKYVELRCDPISGHTALYWYRQSLGQGPEFLIYFQGTGAADDSGLPNDRFFAVRPEGSVSTLKIQRTERGDSAVYLCASSPSTGPYGYTFGSGTRLTVV.